The 30 T cell receptor beta chains below come from one sample, sequenced in a study of T-cell memory formation after mild COVID-19 (dated by TCRdb to the early 2020s). Libraries were constructed by 5' RACE. Reads for this sample came from an Illumina NovaSeq 6000. TCRdb passed the public sequencing reads through fastp at Q25 and MiXCR, retaining productive beta sequences. Each entry is one CDR3 protein sequence, shown with its most common DNA and genes. For this sample there are approximately 100,000 distinct CDR3 sequences; 11% appear just once. The ten most abundant clones make up roughly 40% of the sample. Sequenced material: PBMCs or a T cell subset sorted from them (not recorded which). Every receptor here comes from a man aged 18 to 29 who had mild COVID-19 (a few samples of this study predate the infection). The sample titles of this study are shuffled in the database, so cell type and time point are left out; the donor was told from shared clones.

The J gene is TRBJ1-2, the V gene TRBV27, with D perhaps TRBD1 (6 bases). The CDR3 is 15 residues long. CDR1 and CDR2 (germline): MNHEY, SMNVEV (reference sequence). Trimming took 6 bases from V and 4 from J, leaving 18 bases between them. The CDR3 bases are TGTGCCAGCAGCGCATCAACAGGGAGTATCTATGGCTACACCTTC. Residues: CASSASTGSIYGYTF.

The rearrangement joins TRBV25-1 to TRBJ2-5, with 7 bases aligning to TRBD2. Germline V gives CDR1 MGHDK, CDR2 SYGVNS. The CDR3 is 14 amino acids. The V gene end was trimmed by 6 bases and the J gene end by 5 bases; junction bases not matched to a gene: 9. CDR3 sequence (DNA): TGTGCCAGCAGATCGGGACTACCTCGGGAGACCCAGTACTTC. Protein: CASRSGLPRETQYF. Based on the CDR3 plus reference TRBV25-1 and TRBJ2-5, the full variable domain is EADIYQTPRYLVIGTGKKITLECSQTMGHDKMYWYQQDPGMELHLIHYSYGVNSTEKGDLSSESTVSRIRTEHFPLTLESARPSHTSQYLCASRSGLPRETQYFGPGTRLLVL.

V is TRBV6-5 and J is TRBJ1-2; D is ambiguous. The CDR3 spans 15 residues. The germline gives CDR1 MNHEY, CDR2 SVGAGI. Between the trimmed V and J ends, which lost 0 bases and 4 bases, there was a span of 12 bases. The CDR3 DNA is TGTGCCAGCAGTTACTCGATTTATGGACCCTATGGCTACACCTTC. It is translated as CASSYSIYGPYGYTF.

The chain carries TRBV9 and TRBJ2-7, with a possible D match to TRBD2 (5 bases). This CDR3 has 14 amino acids. V lost 0 bases, J lost 7 bases, and 14 bases lay in between. Germline V CDR1 and CDR2: SGDLS, YYNGEE. The CDR3 is CASSVDAGAGEQYF. DNA of the CDR3: TGTGCCAGCAGCGTAGATGCAGGTGCGGGTGAGCAGTACTTC.

The chain links TRBV10-3 to TRBJ2-3; 12 positions agree with TRBD2. V shed 0 bases, J shed 0 bases, and the junction held 1 base outside the gene matches. This CDR3 has 17 amino acids. Germline V gene sequence: CDR1 ENHRY, CDR2 SYGVKD. This chain's CDR3 is CAISESGLAGSTDTQYF. Written as DNA, the CDR3 is TGTGCCATCAGTGAGTCAGGACTAGCGGGGAGCACAGATACGCAGTATTTT.

The gene calls are TRBV27 and TRBJ1-1; the D gene is possibly TRBD1 (5 bases). V was trimmed by 3 bases and J by 4 bases, leaving 12 bases between them. Germline CDR1 reads MNHEY; CDR2 reads SMNVEV (reference sequence). The CDR3 extends over 14 amino acids. CDR3 in DNA: TGTGCCAGCAGTTTTTTGGGGGTTGGCACTGAAGCTTTCTTT. It specifies CASSFLGVGTEAFF.

J is TRBJ2-1 and V is TRBV6-5; 12 bases are shared with TRBD2. The V and J ends lost 10 bases and 9 bases, in that order; junction bases with no gene match: 4. The CDR3 contains 12 residues. The germline CDR1 and CDR2 sequences are MNHEY and SVGAGI. The CDR3 is CATSGGAAEQFF. CDR3 coding DNA: TGTGCCACTAGCGGGGGGGCTGCTGAGCAGTTCTTC.

The gene calls are TRBV7-8 and TRBJ1-1; D call uncertain. Trimming removed 1 base at V and 0 bases at J, with 12 bases between. Germline lookup yields CDR1 SGHVS and CDR2 FQNEAQ. This CDR3 region has 16 residues. CDR3 residues: CASSLVGPVMNTEAFF. The CDR3 nucleotides are TGTGCCAGCAGCTTAGTAGGTCCGGTAATGAACACTGAAGCTTTCTTT.

In this sample, this clonotype turned up a few times. This sequence joins TRBV19 and TRBJ1-5; a weak D match, TRBD1 (6 bases). V dropped 3 bases and J dropped 7 bases, with 13 bases sitting between them. Germline assignment: CDR1 LNHDA and CDR2 SQIVND (reference sequence). This CDR3 comprises 14 residues. The CDR3 spells CASSIDGGRQPQHF. As DNA, the CDR3 is TGTGCCAGTAGTATTGACGGGGGGCGACAGCCCCAGCATTTT.

This chain joins TRBV5-1 and TRBJ2-7, with TRBD1 matching over 12 bases. The V segment lost 4 bases and the J segment 7 bases; nucleotides outside the gene matches: 6. Germline-derived CDR1 and CDR2 are SGHRS and YFSETQ. The CDR3 extends over 14 amino acids. The CDR3 is CASSGGQGAFEQYF. CDR3 sequence (DNA): TGCGCCAGCAGCGGGGGACAGGGGGCATTTGAGCAGTACTTC.

This clonotype has a count of ten or more. The chain joins TRBV27 to TRBJ1-6; D is unresolved. Trimming took off 5 bases at V and 5 bases at J, with 19 bases between the two ends. From germline, CDR1 is MNHEY and CDR2 SMNVEV (reference sequence). The CDR3 covers 17 residues. CDR3 in DNA: TGTGCCAGCAGTCCTACCGGGCCCTGGTTCCATAATTCACCCCTCCACTTT. As protein: CASSPTGPWFHNSPLHF.

This chain connects TRBV4-3 to TRBJ1-6; D is possibly TRBD1 (5 bases). The V end lost 3 bases, the J end lost 8 bases, and 17 bases lay between the germline ends. In germline, CDR1 is LGHNA, CDR2 YSLEER. The CDR3 is 16 amino acids. The CDR3 sequence is CASSHLASDRHSPLHF. Written as DNA, the CDR3 is TGCGCCAGCAGCCATCTTGCCAGTGACAGACATTCACCCCTCCACTTT.

The rearrangement uses TRBV9 and TRBJ2-3; no clear D. This CDR3 region has 14 residues. Trimming took 3 bases from V and 4 from J, leaving 12 bases between them. CDR1 is SGDLS, CDR2 YYNGEE, per germline. CDR3 loop: CASSAVGPPDTQYF. The CDR3 nucleotides read TGTGCCAGCAGCGCAGTGGGCCCCCCAGATACGCAGTATTTT. Full variable domain (outside the CDR3, taken from reference TRBV9 and TRBJ2-3): DSGVTQTPKHLITATGQRVTLRCSPRSGDLSVYWYQQSLDQGLQFLIQYYNGEERAKGNILERFSAQQFPDLHSELNLSSLELGDSALYFCASSAVGPPDTQYFGPGTRLTVL.

V gene TRBV27 combines with J gene TRBJ2-7; a possible D gene is TRBD1 (6 bases). This CDR3 has 14 residues. Trimming pared 7 bases from V and 3 bases from J, leaving 16 bases between. CDR1 is MNHEY and CDR2 is SMNVEV in the germline V gene (reference sequence). The CDR3 is CASTFQGRYYEQYF. The CDR3 nucleotides are TGTGCCAGCACCTTTCAGGGGCGATACTACGAGCAGTACTTC.

The V call is TRBV6-1, the J call TRBJ2-3; 8 bases map to TRBD2. The CDR3 is made up of 18 amino acids. Unmatched junction bases numbered 11, after V lost 1 base and J lost 2 bases. CDR1 is MNHNS, CDR2 SASEGT, per germline. The chain's CDR3 is CASSEVGVAGPNTDTQYF. The CDR3 nucleotides read TGTGCCAGCAGTGAAGTTGGGGTAGCGGGACCTAACACAGATACGCAGTATTTT.

The sample holds a few counts of this clonotype. The chain combines TRBV24-1 with TRBJ2-1; tentative D call: TRBD2 (5 bases). V gave up 3 bases and J gave up 8 bases, with 13 bases separating them. This CDR3 is 14 amino acids long. Germline CDR1 reads KGHDR; CDR2 reads SFDVKD. In DNA form, the CDR3 reads TGTGCCACCAGTGATGGAACTAGTCGGTATGAGCAGTTCTTC. Residues: CATSDGTSRYEQFF.

A word on this clonotype: The missing conserved phenylalanine or tryptophan at the end of this CDR3 makes a read error likely. The rearrangement uses TRBV29-1 and TRBJ2-1; TRBD1 matches at 7 bases. The germline CDR1 and CDR2 sequences are SQVTM and ANQGSEA. J lost 4 bases, V lost 6 bases, and 9 bases had no gene match. This CDR3 has 14 amino acids. The CDR3 here is CSVPTPGQYNEQFL. CDR3 DNA sequence: TGCAGCGTACCCACCCCGGGACAGTACAATGAGCAGTTCTTA.

In its sample, this clonotype was seen many times. The chain uses TRBV7-2 and TRBJ2-1, with unresolved D. This CDR3 spans 12 amino acids. Germline V gene lookup returns CDR1 SGHTA and CDR2 FQGNSA. Trimming shortened V by 3 bases and J by 10 bases, and 10 bases separated the two germline ends. This chain's CDR3 is CASSFGRVEQFF. In nucleotides, the CDR3 is TGTGCCAGCAGCTTCGGACGTGTGGAGCAGTTCTTC.

This clonotype was seen a few times. The J gene is TRBJ2-3, the V gene TRBV7-2; D tentatively fits TRBD1 or TRBD2 (5 bases each). Trimming left V 2 bases short and J 4 bases short, with 13 bases between. This CDR3 is built from 15 residues. Germline V gene lookup returns CDR1 SGHTA and CDR2 FQGNSA. The CDR3 DNA sequence: TGTGCCAGCAGCTTATCGGGCAGAGGGGCAGATACGCAGTATTTT. Amino acids: CASSLSGRGADTQYF.

CDR3 DNA sequence: TGTGCCAGCGGGTACAGGGGGGGTAATGAAAAACTGTTTTTT. Protein sequence: CASGYRGGNEKLFF. This chain uses TRBV6-5 with TRBJ1-4; 8 nucleotides align to TRBD1. V was clipped by 8 bases and J by 4 bases; unmatched bases: 6. From germline, CDR1 is MNHEY and CDR2 SVGAGI. CDR3 length equals 14 residues.

In its sample, this clonotype was seen a few times. The CDR3 here is CASSFRFGGYEQYV. As DNA, the CDR3 is TGTGCCAGCAGTTTCCGGTTTGGGGGCTACGAGCAGTACGTC. The chain links TRBV27 to TRBJ2-7; D may be TRBD1 or TRBD2 (5 bases each). The germline CDR1 and CDR2 sequences are MNHEY and SMNVEV (reference sequence). The length of the CDR3 is 14 residues. V shed 3 bases and J shed 3 bases, with 12 bases lying between them.

A few counts support this clonotype. This chain links TRBV3-1 with TRBJ2-7; D is ambiguous. Trimming shortened V by 0 bases and J by 2 bases, and 11 bases separated the two germline ends. CDR3 size: 15 residues. Germline CDR1 is LGHDT and CDR2 is YNNKEL (reference sequence). Here the CDR3 reads CASSQELGFAYEQYF. CDR3 nucleotide sequence: TGTGCCAGCAGCCAAGAATTAGGCTTTGCCTACGAGCAGTACTTC.

Only a few counts were recorded for this clonotype. This rearrangement joins TRBV7-9 to TRBJ1-2; 9 positions match TRBD1. J lost 7 bases, V lost 5 bases, and 8 bases had no gene match. CDR1 SEHNR and CDR2 FQNEAQ come from the germline V gene (reference sequence). The CDR3 is 14 residues long. CDR3 region: CASSVSGTGTGYTF. Written as DNA, the CDR3 is TGTGCCAGCAGCGTCTCGGGGACAGGGACTGGCTACACCTTC.

This clonotype was counted a few times. The chain links TRBV24-1 to TRBJ2-1; TRBD2 is a possible D gene (5 bases). This CDR3 is built from 16 residues. Trimming took 3 bases from V and 7 from J, leaving 18 bases between them. From germline, CDR1 is KGHDR and CDR2 SFDVKD. The CDR3 region is CATSDAQSGIGNEQFF. In DNA, the CDR3 is TGTGCCACCAGTGATGCCCAATCGGGGATTGGGAATGAGCAGTTCTTC.

V and J are TRBV7-2 and TRBJ2-3; D is ambiguous. The CDR3 runs to 13 residues. V lost 4 bases and J 5 bases, leaving 10 bases between the germline ends. Germline CDR1 is SGHTA and CDR2 is FQGNSA. CDR3 nucleotide sequence: TGTGCCAGCAGCTCGATATCTGGAGATACGCAGTATTTT. This translates into CASSSISGDTQYF.

This clonotype has a handful of counts. The gene calls are TRBV7-3 and TRBJ2-5; 8 nucleotides match TRBD1. CDR1 and CDR2 from the germline V gene are SGHTA and FQGTGA. The CDR3 spans 15 residues. After removal of 5 bases from V and 5 bases from J, the junction contained 10 bases not matched to a gene. The CDR3 DNA reads as TGTGCCAGCAGCGACCCCGGGACAGGAGTCGAGACCCAGTACTTC. It specifies CASSDPGTGVETQYF. Together with reference TRBV7-3 and TRBJ2-5, the CDR3 gives the full variable domain: GAGVSQTPSNKVTEKGKYVELRCDPISGHTALYWYRQSLGQGPEFLIYFQGTGAADDSGLPNDRFFAVRPEGSVSTLKIQRTERGDSAVYLCASSDPGTGVETQYFGPGTRLLVL.

The rearrangement joins TRBV4-3 to TRBJ1-2, with D perhaps TRBD1 (5 bases). The length of the CDR3 is 14 residues. Germline values: CDR1 LGHNA, CDR2 YSLEER. The ends were cut back, 1 base at V and 8 bases at J, with 14 bases in the middle. CDR3 amino acids: CASSQVLSGYGYTF. In nucleotides, the CDR3 is TGCGCCAGCAGCCAAGTTCTGTCAGGGTACGGCTACACCTTC.

This clonotype was recorded at least ten times. J is TRBJ2-2 and V is TRBV7-8; D remains unclear. V lost 4 bases, J lost 7 bases, and 19 bases lay in between. Germline V CDR1 and CDR2: SGHVS, FQNEAQ. The CDR3 is 16 residues long. CDR3 amino acids: CASSYNRDGDHGELFF. CDR3 DNA sequence: TGTGCCAGCAGCTACAACCGCGACGGCGATCACGGGGAGCTGTTTTTT.

The J gene is TRBJ2-1, the V gene TRBV6-5; 8 bases map to TRBD1. The V segment lost 4 bases and the J segment 8 bases; nucleotides outside the gene matches: 7. Germline V gene lookup returns CDR1 MNHEY and CDR2 SVGAGI. This CDR3 spans 14 amino acids. CDR3 amino acids: CASSSRGPHHEQFF. In nucleotides, the CDR3 is TGTGCCAGCAGTTCCAGGGGGCCCCACCATGAGCAGTTCTTC.

This clonotype was seen many times. DNA of the CDR3: TGTGCCACCAGCAGCGGGACAGGCTCCTACGAGCAGTACGTC. Residues: CATSSGTGSYEQYV. V is TRBV15 and J is TRBJ2-7; 8 positions match TRBD1. CDR1 is LNHNV and CDR2 is YYDKDF in the germline V gene (reference sequence). The V and J ends lost 3 bases and 0 bases, in that order; junction bases with no gene match: 1. The CDR3 has 14 amino acids.